A single sample gave rise to the 3 T cell receptor beta chains below, sequenced in a study of blood T cell repertoires in COVID-19. Sequencing was performed with immunoSEQ multiplex PCR; in TCRdb, only in-frame clones are kept and a portion is missing. The data contain 300,000 to 400,000 clones, around nine tenths of them singletons. Sequencing used peripheral blood. These receptors were obtained from a man between 45 and 60 years old with active or convalescent COVID-19.

V usage is TRBV18 and J usage is TRBJ1-1; weak D call: TRBD1 (6 bases). The CDR3 is made up of 15 amino acids. The germline gives CDR1 KGHSH, CDR2 LQKENI. Trimming shortened V by 2 bases and J by 0 bases, and 10 bases separated the two germline ends. The CDR3 protein is CASSPGGPLNTEAFF. In DNA form, the CDR3 reads TGTGCCAGCTCACCAGGGGGCCCCTTGAACACTGAAGCTTTCTTT.

The chain couples TRBV28 to TRBJ1-4; no clear D gene. There are 11 residues in the CDR3. Germline V gives CDR1 MDHEN, CDR2 SYDVKM. The CDR3 spells CARPAEEKLFF. In DNA form, the CDR3 reads TGTGCAAGACCCGCGGAGGAAAAACTGTTTTTT.

V is TRBV20-1 and J is TRBJ1-1; D unresolved. The length of the CDR3 is 11 residues. CDR1 is DFQATT, CDR2 SNEGSKA, per germline (reference sequence). V lost 3 bases, J lost 1 base, and 3 bases lay in between. The CDR3 sequence is CSARANTEAFF. The CDR3 DNA reads TGCAGTGCTAGGGCGAACACTGAAGCTTTCTTT.